The source of this TCR beta chain is a study of cytomegalovirus exposure and HLA in healthy donors. The germline V and J ends were trimmed by 4 bases and 5 bases, with 12 bases remaining between them. Germline CDR1 is GTSNPN and CDR2 is SVGIG (reference sequence). CDR3 size: 13 residues. Both 60 Vbeta primers and 13 Jbeta primers went into the PCR. Assay: immunoSEQ multiplex PCR; the TCRdb copy retains only in-frame clones and omits some. The data show 150,000 to 200,000 clones, with roughly 85% seen just once and 4% to 4.5% held by the top ten. Donors in the study were healthy people who gave bone marrow. This clone was observed a single time.

This TCR came from a woman aged 25 to 45 in good health and CMV-seropositive. Sequencing used PBMCs. V is TRBV30 and J is TRBJ2-1, with TRBD2 as a possible D gene (5 bases). The CDR3 region has the DNA TGTGCCTGGACCGAGAGCGGTAACAATGAGCAGTTCTTC. The encoded protein is CAWTESGNNEQFF. The full variable domain, its missing parts supplied by reference TRBV30 and TRBJ2-1, is SQTIHQWPATLVQPVGSPLSLECTVEGTSNPNLYWYRQAAGRGLQLLFYSVGIGQISSEVPQNLSASRPQDRQFILSSKKLLLSDSGFYLCAWTESGNNEQFFGPGTRLTVL.